A selection of T cell receptor beta chains follows, all from one sample in a study of T cell responses to AZD1222 COVID-19 vaccine. Produced via immunoSEQ multiplex PCR; TCRdb's table is partial and in-frame only. The sample shows 25,000 to 35,000 clones, approximately 91% of them seen only once. Sequenced material: peripheral blood, taken on day 0 of AZD1222 vaccination. All receptors come from an adult in good health. The CDR3 runs from the conserved cysteine through the conserved F or W. Each record gives: clone size, V gene, D gene, J gene, CDR3 protein, CDR3 DNA. The D gene is left open where the match is weak. Clone size appears in some rows only: once, few, many, or a class for an expanded clone.

abundance: -; v_gene: TRBV5-1; d_gene: -; j_gene: TRBJ1-3; CDR3aa: CASSLDGTTGNTIYF; CDR3nt: TGCGCCAGCAGCTTGGACGGGACCACTGGAAACACCATATATTTT
abundance: -; v_gene: TRBV12-5; d_gene: TRBD2; j_gene: TRBJ2-1; CDR3aa: CASGLGTSGRNEQFF; CDR3nt: TGTGCTAGTGGTTTGGGGACTAGCGGGAGAAATGAGCAGTTCTTC
abundance: few; v_gene: TRBV27; d_gene: TRBD2; j_gene: TRBJ2-7; CDR3aa: CASSLSSGSSYEQYF; CDR3nt: TGTGCCAGCAGTTTATCTAGCGGGAGCTCCTACGAGCAGTACTTC
abundance: -; v_gene: TRBV30; d_gene: TRBD2; j_gene: TRBJ2-1; CDR3aa: CAWSVRGGYLNEQFF; CDR3nt: TGTGCCTGGAGTGTACGGGGAGGGTACCTAAATGAGCAGTTCTTC
abundance: -; v_gene: TRBV2; d_gene: -; j_gene: TRBJ1-4; CDR3aa: CASSETVATNEKLFF; CDR3nt: TGTGCCAGCAGTGAAACGGTTGCAACTAATGAAAAACTGTTTTTT
abundance: once; v_gene: TRBV3-1/TRBV3-2; d_gene: -; j_gene: TRBJ2-1; CDR3aa: CAVARGLSYNEQFF; CDR3nt: TGTGCCGTCGCTCGGGGCCTGTCCTACAATGAGCAGTTCTTC
abundance: -; v_gene: TRBV7-9; d_gene: -; j_gene: TRBJ1-2; CDR3aa: CASSHFGASTGYTF; CDR3nt: TGTGCCAGCAGCCACTTTGGGGCCAGCACTGGCTACACCTTC
abundance: -; v_gene: TRBV12-3/TRBV12-4; d_gene: TRBD1; j_gene: TRBJ1-2; CDR3aa: CASSSGQNYGYTF; CDR3nt: TGTGCCAGCAGTTCGGGACAGAACTATGGCTACACCTTC
abundance: -; v_gene: TRBV6-6; d_gene: -; j_gene: TRBJ2-7; CDR3aa: CASSYADSYEQYF; CDR3nt: TGTGCCAGCAGTTACGCGGACAGCTACGAGCAGTACTTC
abundance: -; v_gene: TRBV9; d_gene: -; j_gene: TRBJ2-1; CDR3aa: CASSVAGEGNEQFF; CDR3nt: TGTGCCAGCAGCGTCGCAGGGGAGGGCAATGAGCAGTTCTTC
abundance: -; v_gene: TRBV7-9; d_gene: TRBD1; j_gene: TRBJ1-1; CDR3aa: CASSLPPGQEAFF; CDR3nt: TGTGCCAGCAGCTTACCCCCGGGACAGGAAGCTTTCTTT
abundance: -; v_gene: TRBV6-6; d_gene: TRBD1; j_gene: TRBJ1-5; CDR3aa: CASNTGDSNQPQHF; CDR3nt: TGTGCCAGCAATACAGGGGATAGCAATCAGCCCCAGCATTTT
abundance: -; v_gene: TRBV29-1; d_gene: TRBD1; j_gene: TRBJ1-5; CDR3aa: CSVSDRGSQPQHF; CDR3nt: TGCAGCGTTTCGGACAGGGGAAGTCAGCCCCAGCATTTT
abundance: -; v_gene: TRBV11-2; d_gene: -; j_gene: TRBJ2-5; CDR3aa: CASTSGGSRQETQYF; CDR3nt: TGTGCCAGCACCAGTGGGGGTAGCAGGCAAGAGACCCAGTACTTC
abundance: -; v_gene: TRBV11-2; d_gene: -; j_gene: TRBJ2-1; CDR3aa: CASSLTAQQFF; CDR3nt: TGTGCCAGCAGCTTAACGGCGCAGCAGTTCTTC
abundance: -; v_gene: TRBV27; d_gene: -; j_gene: TRBJ1-6; CDR3aa: CASSLSPGMSYNSPLHF; CDR3nt: TGTGCCAGCAGTTTATCTCCGGGAATGTCCTATAATTCACCCCTCCACTTT
abundance: -; v_gene: TRBV5-1; d_gene: -; j_gene: TRBJ2-3; CDR3aa: CASSSDFGGGTDTQYF; CDR3nt: TGCGCCAGCAGCTCCGATTTCGGAGGGGGCACAGATACGCAGTATTTT
abundance: -; v_gene: TRBV5-1; d_gene: -; j_gene: TRBJ2-3; CDR3aa: CASSRLGRQGTDTQYF; CDR3nt: TGCGCCAGCAGCCGGTTGGGACGCCAAGGGACAGATACGCAGTATTTT
abundance: -; v_gene: TRBV5-1; d_gene: TRBD1; j_gene: TRBJ2-7; CDR3aa: CASSSTGNTYEQYF; CDR3nt: TGCGCCAGCAGCTCGACAGGGAACACCTACGAGCAGTACTTC
abundance: once; v_gene: TRBV28; d_gene: -; j_gene: TRBJ2-3; CDR3aa: CASSDRVGSQAKDTQYF; CDR3nt: TGTGCCAGTTCTGACCGGGTGGGGTCCCAAGCAAAAGATACGCAGTATTTT
abundance: -; v_gene: TRBV6-2/TRBV6-3; d_gene: -; j_gene: TRBJ2-3; CDR3aa: CASSTTETDTQYF; CDR3nt: TGTGCCAGCAGTACAACTGAGACAGATACGCAGTATTTT
abundance: -; v_gene: TRBV15; d_gene: -; j_gene: TRBJ2-7; CDR3aa: CATSEFMNTATYEQYF; CDR3nt: TGTGCCACCAGCGAGTTTATGAATACAGCTACCTACGAGCAGTACTTC
abundance: -; v_gene: TRBV5-5; d_gene: -; j_gene: TRBJ2-3; CDR3aa: CASSLQAGDTQYF; CDR3nt: TGTGCCAGCAGCCTACAAGCGGGAGATACGCAGTATTTT
abundance: -; v_gene: TRBV30; d_gene: TRBD2; j_gene: TRBJ2-3; CDR3aa: CAWSLWEGADTQYF; CDR3nt: TGTGCCTGGAGTTTGTGGGAGGGCGCAGATACGCAGTATTTT
abundance: -; v_gene: TRBV5-1; d_gene: -; j_gene: TRBJ2-3; CDR3aa: CASSLQDWSTDTQYF; CDR3nt: TGCGCCAGCAGCTTGCAGGACTGGAGCACAGATACGCAGTATTTT
abundance: -; v_gene: TRBV28; d_gene: -; j_gene: TRBJ2-5; CDR3aa: CASSLQLRETQYF; CDR3nt: TGTGCCAGCAGTTTACAACTCCGAGAGACCCAGTACTTC
abundance: -; v_gene: TRBV4-1; d_gene: -; j_gene: TRBJ1-2; CDR3aa: CASSQAPTAAYGYTF; CDR3nt: TGCGCCAGCAGCCAAGCCCCGACGGCTGCCTATGGCTACACCTTC
abundance: -; v_gene: TRBV7-8; d_gene: -; j_gene: TRBJ2-3; CDR3aa: CASSLARSTQYF; CDR3nt: TGTGCCAGCAGCTTAGCTCGAAGCACACAGTATTTT
abundance: -; v_gene: TRBV6-5; d_gene: -; j_gene: TRBJ1-1; CDR3aa: CASSYATGGYTEAFF; CDR3nt: TGTGCCAGCAGTTACGCGACAGGCGGGTATACTGAAGCTTTCTTT
abundance: -; v_gene: TRBV15; d_gene: TRBD2; j_gene: TRBJ2-7; CDR3aa: CATSRGLPGLAGYEQYF; CDR3nt: TGTGCCACCAGCCGGGGATTACCGGGACTAGCTGGCTACGAGCAGTACTTC
abundance: -; v_gene: TRBV10-3; d_gene: -; j_gene: TRBJ2-3; CDR3aa: CAISGESGADTQYF; CDR3nt: TGTGCCATCAGTGGGGAAAGTGGTGCAGATACGCAGTATTTT
abundance: medium-sized; v_gene: TRBV18; d_gene: TRBD1; j_gene: TRBJ2-2; CDR3aa: CASSPPSGQGTGELFF; CDR3nt: TGTGCCAGCTCACCACCGTCGGGACAGGGAACCGGGGAGCTGTTTTTT
abundance: -; v_gene: TRBV2; d_gene: -; j_gene: TRBJ1-5; CDR3aa: CASVPGEGNQPQHF; CDR3nt: TGTGCCAGCGTTCCCGGGGAAGGCAATCAGCCCCAGCATTTT
abundance: -; v_gene: TRBV5-3; d_gene: -; j_gene: TRBJ2-1; CDR3aa: CARSLSIYNEQFF; CDR3nt: TGTGCCAGAAGCTTGAGTATTTACAATGAGCAGTTCTTC
abundance: -; v_gene: TRBV28; d_gene: TRBD1; j_gene: TRBJ1-1; CDR3aa: CASSLSGQGPRLEAFF; CDR3nt: TGTGCCAGCAGTTTATCGGGACAGGGACCTCGACTAGAAGCTTTCTTT
abundance: once; v_gene: TRBV5-1; d_gene: -; j_gene: TRBJ2-5; CDR3aa: CASSLASGYQETQYF; CDR3nt: TGCGCCAGCAGCTTGGCTTCAGGGTACCAAGAGACCCAGTACTTC
abundance: -; v_gene: TRBV6-5; d_gene: -; j_gene: TRBJ2-7; CDR3aa: CASSYSWRGLDEQYF; CDR3nt: TGTGCCAGCAGTTACTCGTGGAGGGGGCTCGACGAGCAGTACTTC